Below, 13 T cell receptor beta chains from the same sample are listed, as sequenced in a study of T cell changes during pregnancy in multiple sclerosis. Only in-frame clones appear in the TCRdb table, and some are missing; sequencing was by immunoSEQ multiplex PCR. Of tens of thousands of clones listed, 93% were seen once; the top ten hold under 5%. The sample consisted of CD8+ T cells from peripheral blood mononuclear cells, taken in the second trimester of pregnancy. The receptor source for this set is a female donor with multiple sclerosis, enrolled in a pregnancy study.

This clone was detected once. The rearrangement joins TRBV27 to TRBJ1-2; D gene ambiguous. This CDR3 is built from 16 residues. Germline values: CDR1 MNHEY, CDR2 SMNVEV (reference sequence). Trimming took 0 bases from V and 4 from J, leaving 15 bases between them. The CDR3 sequence: CASSLSRVGSPYGYTF. DNA for the CDR3: TGTGCCAGCAGTTTATCGAGAGTTGGGAGCCCCTATGGCTACACCTTC.

V is TRBV5-1 and J is TRBJ1-3, with 7 bases lining up with TRBD1. Germline lookup yields CDR1 SGHRS and CDR2 YFSETQ. The CDR3 has 21 amino acids. J was trimmed by 0 bases and V by 4 bases; bases with no gene match: 22. This chain's CDR3 is CASSPADVTGRQGLSGNTIYF. The CDR3 bases are TGCGCCAGCAGCCCGGCCGATGTTACAGGGCGACAGGGCCTCTCTGGAAACACCATATATTTT.

This chain joins TRBV27 and TRBJ2-7; a weak D match, TRBD2 (5 bases). CDR1 MNHEY and CDR2 SMNVEV come from the germline V gene (reference sequence). This CDR3 spans 13 amino acids. Trimming took off 5 bases at V and 6 bases at J, with 14 bases between the two ends. The CDR3 sequence: CASSRGAGLEQYF. The CDR3 DNA reads TGTGCCAGCAGTAGAGGTGCTGGACTCGAGCAGTACTTC.

The V and J genes are TRBV2 and TRBJ2-5; the D is unclear. The CDR3 has 13 residues. Germline assignment: CDR1 SNHLY and CDR2 FYNNEI. V lost 1 base, J lost 5 bases, and 8 bases lay in between. CDR3 protein: CASSEVVGETQYF. DNA for the CDR3: TGTGCCAGCAGTGAAGTCGTCGGGGAGACCCAGTACTTC.

The chain combines TRBV4-2 with TRBJ1-2; 8 bases fit TRBD1. The junction had 4 bases not matched to a gene; V was cut back by 0 bases and J by 4 bases. CDR1 LGHNA and CDR2 YNFKEQ come from the germline V gene. The CDR3 length is 15 residues. DNA of the CDR3: TGTGCCAGCAGCCAAGATCAACAGGGGGTCTATGGCTACACCTTC. Translation gives CASSQDQQGVYGYTF.

The chain is built from TRBV6-5 and TRBJ1-1; TRBD1 is a possible D gene (5 bases). The CDR3 runs to 15 residues. Trimming stripped 6 bases from V and 1 base from J, with 15 bases between. Germline lookup yields CDR1 MNHEY and CDR2 SVGAGI. DNA of the CDR3: TGTGCCAGCAGCCCTGGTCGAACAGGGAACACTGAAGCTTTCTTT. Translated, it gives CASSPGRTGNTEAFF.

This clone occurred a few times. J is TRBJ1-1 and V is TRBV7-3; the D gene is possibly TRBD1 (5 bases). Deletions cut 5 bases from V and 0 bases from J, with 13 bases between. From germline, CDR1 is SGHTA and CDR2 FQGTGA. There are 15 residues in the CDR3. In DNA, the CDR3 is TGTGCCAGCAGCCCCCTAGGGGCCATGAACACTGAAGCTTTCTTT. Its protein is CASSPLGAMNTEAFF.

The chain couples TRBV19 to TRBJ2-7; 9 nucleotides line up with TRBD2. Losses at the gene ends were 5 bases for V and 2 bases for J; bases not matched to a gene: 7. Germline CDR1 reads LNHDA; CDR2 reads SQIVND (reference sequence). The CDR3 has 15 amino acids. CDR3 residues: CASSVLAGDTYEQYF. The CDR3 DNA sequence: TGTGCCAGTAGTGTCTTAGCGGGGGATACCTACGAGCAGTACTTC. The full variable domain, with the rest looked up from reference TRBV19 and TRBJ2-7, is DGGITQSPKYLFRKEGQNVTLSCEQNLNHDAMYWYRQDPGQGLRLIYYSQIVNDFQKGDIAEGYSVSREKKESFPLTVTSAQKNPTAFYLCASSVLAGDTYEQYFGPGTRLTVT.

This chain links TRBV4-1 with TRBJ2-3; D is possibly TRBD2 (8 bases). Germline V gene lookup returns CDR1 MGHRA and CDR2 YSYEKL. Trimming removed 4 bases at V and 6 bases at J, with 14 bases between. The CDR3 is 14 residues long. The CDR3 reads CASSPGRGRDTQYF. The CDR3 DNA reads as TGCGCCAGCAGCCCCGGGAGGGGGCGGGATACGCAGTATTTT.

The V call is TRBV7-9, the J call TRBJ2-1; 10 bases line up with TRBD1. The J segment lost 9 bases and the V segment lost 5 bases, leaving 10 bases of the junction unmatched. From germline, CDR1 is SEHNR and CDR2 FQNEAQ (reference sequence). The length of the CDR3 is 15 residues. CDR3 loop: CASSPGQGRSIEQFF. The CDR3 region has the DNA TGTGCCAGCAGCCCGGGACAGGGGCGTTCTATTGAGCAGTTCTTC. The full variable domain, with the rest looked up from reference TRBV7-9 and TRBJ2-1, is DTGVSQNPRHKITKRGQNVTFRCDPISEHNRLYWYRQTLGQGPEFLTYFQNEAQLEKSRLLSDRFSAERPKGSFSTLEIQRTEQGDSAMYLCASSPGQGRSIEQFFGPGTRLTVL.

V usage is TRBV7-9 and J usage is TRBJ1-2, with D hard to call. CDR3 size: 13 residues. The V gene lost 1 base and the J gene lost 8 bases, with 11 bases spanning the gap. Germline V gene data show CDR1 as SEHNR and CDR2 as FQNEAQ (reference sequence). The CDR3 DNA is TGTGCCAGCAGCTTAGAAGGACGGGAAGGCTACACCTTC. Protein product: CASSLEGREGYTF.

The V gene is TRBV4-2, the J gene TRBJ1-1; 7 nucleotides match TRBD1. From germline, CDR1 is LGHNA and CDR2 YNFKEQ. Trimming took 2 bases from V and 7 from J; bases not matched to a gene: 10. The CDR3 contains 15 residues. CDR3 DNA sequence: TGTGCCAGCAGCCAACCGAACGACAGGGCCGGTGAAGCTTTCTTT. Amino acids: CASSQPNDRAGEAFF.

This chain links TRBV27 with TRBJ1-5; tentative D call: TRBD1 (5 bases). V was shortened by 2 bases and J by 6 bases, with 8 bases between the two germline ends. Germline values: CDR1 MNHEY, CDR2 SMNVEV (reference sequence). The CDR3 is 13 amino acids. The CDR3 protein is CASSLAGRQPQHF. For the CDR3, the DNA is TGTGCCAGCAGTTTAGCAGGGCGTCAGCCCCAGCATTTT.